A single sample gave rise to the 2 T cell receptor beta chains below, sequenced in a study of response to subunit inactivated influenza vaccine. One entry per CDR3 protein results from TCRdb running MiXCR on the RT-PCR reads. Of just under 550,000 distinct CDR3 sequences in the sample, approximately 24% were seen once. These data also featured in a second study, about T cells expressing NK-cell markers. That investigation notes: Template switching by 5'RACE with UMIs generated the TCR beta cDNA.

Sample: CD4+ T cells sorted from PBMCs, taken 11 to 12 days after vaccination. The receptors stem from a man over 45 who received an inactivated influenza vaccine.

V usage is TRBV2 and J usage is TRBJ2-5; TRBD1 is a possible D gene (5 bases). CDR3 length: 14 amino acids. Germline-derived CDR1 and CDR2 are SNHLY and FYNNEI. The V and J ends lost 4 bases and 5 bases respectively, with 14 bases between them. CDR3 region: CASSAVRVFETQYF. CDR3 DNA sequence: TGTGCCAGCAGTGCTGTCAGGGTCTTCGAGACCCAGTACTTC.

This clonotype was seen ten or more times. The J gene is TRBJ1-1, the V gene TRBV29-1; the D is unclear. The length of the CDR3 is 12 residues. Germline CDR1 reads SQVTM; CDR2 reads ANQGSEA. V lost 5 bases and J 1 base, leaving 8 bases between the germline ends. The chain's CDR3 is CSVRHPNTEAFF. CDR3 in DNA: TGCAGCGTTAGACACCCGAACACTGAAGCTTTCTTT.